Listed below are T cell receptor beta chains from one sample, sequenced in a study of neoadjuvant anti-PD-1 for oral cavity cancer. Some clones are missing from TCRdb's copy, which holds only in-frame ones; the method was immunoSEQ multiplex PCR. The sample contains 9,700 or so clones, about 61% of which appear only once. The sequenced sample was PBMCs, obtained after nivolumab (anti-PD-1) treatment. The receptors here all came from a person between 35 and 79 years old with oral cavity squamous cell carcinoma. Both conserved end residues are part of each CDR3. Each record gives: V gene, CDR3 protein.

>TRBV5-4
CASSSGQGRTNEKLFF
>TRBV18
CASSPQGANGYTF
>TRBV10-2
CASRPLTSMETQYF
>TRBV9
CASSPIPTGNEQYF
>TRBV4-1
CASSQFVTGAYGYTF
>TRBV6-6
CASRPLAGSSYEQYF
>TRBV5-4
CASTRSGEAFF
>TRBV14
CASSQAILTGELFF
>TRBV19
CASSLLAGGVRGEQFF
>TRBV29-1
CSVDPRAGVGTEAFF
>TRBV6-1
CATPPASGSSYEQYF
>TRBV19
CASSIPQWAQNQPQHF
>TRBV5-1
CASSLERITGELFF
>TRBV10-3
CAISGNGRTRRTDTQYF